The 22 T cell receptor beta chains given below trace back to one sample, sequenced in a study of blood T cell repertoires in COVID-19. Produced via immunoSEQ multiplex PCR; TCRdb's table is partial and in-frame only. The sample shows some 110,000 clones, around 78% of them seen only once. Sequenced input: peripheral blood. These receptor sequences come from a man aged 25-40 years with acute or convalescent COVID-19.

The rearrangement uses TRBV30 and TRBJ1-1; D is unclear. The CDR3 is 12 residues long. Trimming stripped 8 bases from V and 4 bases from J, with 14 bases between. The germline CDR1 and CDR2 sequences are GTSNPN and SVGIG (reference sequence). DNA of the CDR3: TGTGCCCAGCGAGATACCAGCACTGAAGCTTTCTTT. Protein: CAQRDTSTEAFF.

The CDR3 region has the DNA TGTGCCAGCAACCCAGGACTTTCTGGGGCCAACGTCCTGACTTTC. Protein sequence: CASNPGLSGANVLTF. This chain links TRBV9 with TRBJ2-6, with TRBD2 as a possible D gene (5 bases). CDR3 length: 15 residues. The V end lost 6 bases, the J end lost 1 base, and 11 bases lay between the germline ends. Germline loops: CDR1 SGDLS, CDR2 YYNGEE.

The chain joins TRBV6-5 to TRBJ2-2; D is uncertain. This CDR3 spans 14 amino acids. V was shortened by 7 bases and J by 1 base, with 10 bases between the two germline ends. Germline values: CDR1 MNHEY, CDR2 SVGAGI. CDR3 region: CASMLALNTGELFF. CDR3 DNA sequence: TGTGCCAGCATGCTGGCTCTGAACACCGGGGAGCTGTTTTTT.

The chain is built from TRBV7-8 and TRBJ1-6, with unresolved D. The CDR3 has 16 amino acids. CDR1 is SGHVS and CDR2 is FQNEAQ in the germline V gene. V shed 3 bases and J shed 3 bases, with 12 bases lying between them. The CDR3 region has the DNA TGTGCCAGCAGCTTGGAGGGAACACACTATAATTCACCCCTCCACTTT. Translating gives CASSLEGTHYNSPLHF.

The J gene is TRBJ1-1, the V gene TRBV6-1; no reliable D call. Deletions cut 1 base from V and 1 base from J, with 7 bases between. This CDR3 is built from 14 residues. Germline V gives CDR1 MNHNS, CDR2 SASEGT. CDR3 bases: TGTGCCAGCAGTGAAGACAATTCGAACACTGAAGCTTTCTTT. The encoded protein is CASSEDNSNTEAFF.

This chain links TRBV19 with TRBJ2-1; TRBD1 matches 8 bases. The CDR3 runs 15 residues. V trimming: 6 bases; J trimming: 0 bases; junction bases outside the gene matches: 4. Germline CDR1 and CDR2: LNHDA and SQIVND (reference sequence). DNA for the CDR3: TGTGCCAGTAGGACGACAGGGGCCTCCTACAATGAGCAGTTCTTC. It specifies CASRTTGASYNEQFF.

V is TRBV5-6 and J is TRBJ2-7, with 11 bases fitting TRBD2. The CDR3 is made up of 17 amino acids. CDR1 and CDR2 (germline): SGHDT, YYEEEE. The junction had 7 bases not matched to a gene; V was cut back by 0 bases and J by 2 bases. As DNA, the CDR3 is TGTGCCAGCAGCTTGGGAGGATTAGCGGGAGGGCCCTACGAGCAGTACGTC. It is translated as CASSLGGLAGGPYEQYV.

The chain couples TRBV15 to TRBJ2-2, with D maybe TRBD1 (5 bases). CDR3 length: 16 amino acids. The germline V gene encodes CDR1 LNHNV and CDR2 YYDKDF (reference sequence). Trimming removed 4 bases from V and 1 base from J, with 13 bases in between. CDR3 sequence reads: CATSIDSFLNTGELFF. CDR3 sequence (DNA): TGTGCCACCAGCATTGACAGCTTTTTGAACACCGGGGAGCTGTTTTTT. Combining the CDR3 with reference TRBV15 and TRBJ2-2 gives the whole variable domain DAMVIQNPRYQVTQFGKPVTLSCSQTLNHNVMYWYQQKSSQAPKLLFHYYDKDFNNEADTPDNFQSRRPNTSFCFLDIRSPGLGDTAMYLCATSIDSFLNTGELFFGEGSRLTVL.

The rearrangement uses TRBV7-8 and TRBJ2-3, with 8 bases fitting TRBD2. The V gene's germline CDR1 is SGHVS and CDR2 FQNEAQ. The CDR3 extends over 15 amino acids. The V and J ends lost 4 bases and 2 bases, in that order; junction bases with no gene match: 5. The CDR3 sequence: CASSSRGGHTDTQYF. The DNA of the CDR3 is TGTGCCAGCAGCTCCCGGGGGGGCCACACAGATACGCAGTATTTT.

This chain connects TRBV18 to TRBJ2-1; possibly TRBD2 for D (6 bases). CDR1 is KGHSH, CDR2 LQKENI, per germline. This CDR3 has 16 residues. Trimming left V 0 bases short and J 4 bases short, with 13 bases between. CDR3 region: CASSPPRTGVYNEQFF. The CDR3 region has the DNA TGTGCCAGCTCACCACCGAGAACGGGGGTATACAATGAGCAGTTCTTC.

The chain has TRBV6-5 and TRBJ1-2; D may be TRBD1 (6 bases). Deletions cut 6 bases from V and 4 bases from J, with 9 bases between. The CDR3 runs to 12 residues. From germline, CDR1 is MNHEY and CDR2 SVGAGI. The CDR3 sequence is CASRQGFYGYTF. For the CDR3, the DNA is TGTGCCAGCAGACAGGGCTTCTATGGCTACACCTTC.

The chain has TRBV14 and TRBJ2-1; unclear D gene. Germline V gene sequence: CDR1 SGHDN, CDR2 FVKESK. This CDR3 contains 15 residues. V was cut by 4 bases and J by 0 bases, with 10 bases left in between. CDR3 sequence: CASSLKPFSYNEQFF. CDR3 in DNA: TGTGCCAGCAGCCTAAAGCCCTTCTCCTACAATGAGCAGTTCTTC.

The chain couples TRBV9 to TRBJ2-7; the D gene is possibly TRBD2 (6 bases). The V and J ends lost 0 bases and 2 bases respectively, with 12 bases between them. This CDR3 region has 15 residues. CDR1 is SGDLS, CDR2 YYNGEE, per germline. In DNA form, the CDR3 reads TGTGCCAGCAGCGTAGGAGGCGGGGAGGCCTACGAGCAGTACTTC. Residues: CASSVGGGEAYEQYF.

The genes are TRBV30 and TRBJ1-2; the D gene is possibly TRBD1 (5 bases). Trimming left V 1 base short and J 5 bases short, with 11 bases between. The CDR3 length is 13 residues. Germline assignment: CDR1 GTSNPN and CDR2 SVGIG (reference sequence). The CDR3 DNA follows: TGTGCCTGGAGTGCCCTTCAGGGATATGGCTACACCTTC. Translated, it gives CAWSALQGYGYTF.

This clone was found once. The V gene is TRBV15, the J gene TRBJ1-2; possibly TRBD1 for D (6 bases). This CDR3 is 14 amino acids long. Per the germline V gene, CDR1 is LNHNV and CDR2 is YYDKDF (reference sequence). Trimming left V 1 base short and J 7 bases short, with 13 bases between. The CDR3 nucleotides read TGTGCCACCAGCAGAGGGCCGACAGGCTCTGGCTACACCTTC. This translates into CATSRGPTGSGYTF.

This chain links TRBV4-1 with TRBJ2-2; tentative D call: TRBD2 (6 bases). V was shortened by 8 bases and J by 5 bases, with 15 bases between the two germline ends. The CDR3 is 14 amino acids. Germline loops: CDR1 MGHRA, CDR2 YSYEKL. CDR3 region: CASGHGGRTGELFF. CDR3 nucleotides: TGCGCCAGCGGTCATGGGGGGAGGACCGGGGAGCTGTTTTTT.

The V gene is TRBV6-5, the J gene TRBJ2-7; 7 nucleotides line up with TRBD1. The germline gives CDR1 MNHEY, CDR2 SVGAGI. The junction had 5 bases not matched to a gene; V was cut back by 6 bases and J by 6 bases. CDR3 length: 12 amino acids. CDR3 nucleotide sequence: TGTGCCAGCAGGGCGACAGGGACCGAGCAGTACGTC. It translates to CASRATGTEQYV.

The chain has TRBV7-3 and TRBJ1-2; the match to TRBD1 covers 7 bases. With V trimmed by 8 bases and J by 4 bases, 7 bases remained unmatched. Per the germline V gene, CDR1 is SGHTA and CDR2 is FQGTGA. This CDR3 region has 13 residues. The CDR3: CASGTGQTYGYTF. In nucleotides, the CDR3 is TGTGCCAGCGGTACGGGACAGACCTATGGCTACACCTTC.

This chain uses TRBV29-1 with TRBJ2-1; D remains ambiguous. Deletions cut 6 bases from V and 0 bases from J, with 12 bases between. The CDR3 has 14 residues. Germline loops: CDR1 SQVTM, CDR2 ANQGSEA. The DNA of the CDR3 is TGCAGCGTCTTAACTAAACCCTCCTACAATGAGCAGTTCTTC. Protein: CSVLTKPSYNEQFF.

The CDR3 region has the DNA TGTGCCAGCAGCTTAAGTCCATTAGGGGATACTGAAGCTTTCTTT. It specifies CASSLSPLGDTEAFF. The chain couples TRBV7-3 to TRBJ1-1; tentatively, D is TRBD1 (5 bases). This CDR3 is built from 15 residues. Per germline, CDR1 SGHTA and CDR2 FQGTGA. Trimming removed 1 base from V and 5 bases from J, with 14 bases in between.

The V call is TRBV7-9, the J call TRBJ2-5; the D gene is possibly TRBD2 (5 bases). Germline V gene sequence: CDR1 SEHNR, CDR2 FQNEAQ (reference sequence). The CDR3 has 14 residues. With 3 bases removed from V and 0 bases from J, the gap between germline ends came to 8 bases. The CDR3 spells CASSLTGYQETQYF. As DNA, the CDR3 is TGTGCCAGCAGCTTGACGGGGTACCAAGAGACCCAGTACTTC. The whole variable domain, remainder taken from reference TRBV7-9 and TRBJ2-5, is DTGVSQNPRHKITKRGQNVTFRCDPISEHNRLYWYRQTLGQGPEFLTYFQNEAQLEKSRLLSDRFSAERPKGSFSTLEIQRTEQGDSAMYLCASSLTGYQETQYFGPGTRLLVL.

The chain uses TRBV7-9 and TRBJ2-2, with D uncertain. The germline V and J ends were trimmed by 0 bases and 3 bases, with 11 bases remaining between them. Germline CDR1 and CDR2: SEHNR and FQNEAQ (reference sequence). This CDR3 has 16 amino acids. This CDR3 is CASSLAVMRYTGELFF. CDR3 nucleotides: TGTGCCAGCAGCTTAGCGGTAATGCGGTACACCGGGGAGCTGTTTTTT.